This TCR beta chain was recovered during a study of regulatory T cells in long-lasting Graves disease. Points from the study as a whole: There were preferences for TRBV28, TRBJ1-2 and TRBJ2-5 in persistent disease.

Regarding this clonotype: Its antigen is not identified.

The CDR3 runs to 16 residues. V was pared by 6 bases and J by 7 bases, with 13 bases of the junction left unmatched. CDR1 is MDHEN, CDR2 SYDVKM, per germline. Sample time point: newly diagnosed GD, antithyroid drugs for less than 3 months. PBMC-extracted RNA yielded the TCR library. EDTA tubes received around 9 milliliters of drawn peripheral blood. Construction of the TCR beta libraries employed iRepertoire HTBI primers in conjunction with Arm-PCR of CDR3 regions. TCRdb used MiXCR to reprocess the multiplex PCR reads, holding one entry per CDR3 protein. The table includes a few hundred thousand distinct CDR3 sequences, around 16% detected once. The same sample was also used in a study of T cells in Graves' hyperthyroidism and ophthalmopathy. This second study notes: HTBI primers were used for first-round RT-PCR of the TCR CDR3.

This material consisted of peripheral blood mononuclear cells (PBMCs), taken at new diagnosis, from a patient treated with antithyroid drugs. The receptor was derived from a middle-aged woman with Graves disease. The chain has TRBV28 and TRBJ2-1, with 9 bases matching TRBD1. The CDR3 sequence is CASSVLGGQGLNEQFF. CDR3 DNA: TGTGCCAGCAGCGTCCTTGGGGGACAGGGATTGAATGAGCAGTTCTTC.